These 15 T cell receptor beta chains were sequenced from one sample in a study of response to subunit inactivated influenza vaccine. TCRdb re-analysed the RT-PCR reads in MiXCR, keeping a single row per CDR3 protein. The sample contains 530,000 or so distinct CDR3 sequences, 12% of which appear only once. The specimen was PBMCs from blood, collected on the day of vaccination. The receptor set was obtained from a man in his fifties who received an inactivated influenza vaccine.

In this sample, this clonotype turned up many times. This chain links TRBV4-3 with TRBJ2-1; TRBD1 matches at 7 bases. V lost 5 bases to trimming and J lost 6 bases; unmatched junction nucleotides: 16. The CDR3 spans 17 residues. From germline, CDR1 is LGHNA and CDR2 YSLEER. CDR3 residues: CASSYVQGPLSGNEQFF. CDR3 nucleotide sequence: TGCGCCAGCAGCTACGTACAGGGGCCCCTTTCGGGCAATGAGCAGTTCTTC.

This clonotype came up a few times. Here the CDR3 DNA reads TGTGCCTGGAGTCTAAGACGGACCCTTAACTATGGCTACACCTTC. Protein product: CAWSLRRTLNYGYTF. This chain uses TRBV30 with TRBJ1-2, with no clear D. The CDR3 spans 15 residues. CDR1 and CDR2 from the germline V gene are GTSNPN and SVGIG (reference sequence). The ends were cut back, 2 bases at V and 1 base at J, with 14 bases in the middle.

A few counts support this clonotype. This sequence joins TRBV20-1 and TRBJ2-1, with D tentatively TRBD1 or TRBD2 (5 bases each). Trimming removed 0 bases at V and 6 bases at J, with 15 bases between. CDR1 and CDR2 (germline): DFQATT, SNEGSKA (reference sequence). The length of the CDR3 is 15 residues. CDR3 nucleotides: TGCAGTGCTAGAGATGTCGGGGCTAGCCTCAATGAGCAGTTCTTC. It specifies CSARDVGASLNEQFF.

This clonotype was found once. This may arise from a read error, as a much more abundant clone is one base away. This sequence joins TRBV28 and TRBJ2-7; D might be TRBD2 (6 bases). From germline, CDR1 is MDHEN and CDR2 SYDVKM. Deletions cut 6 bases from V and 5 bases from J, with 17 bases between. The CDR3 loop spans 14 amino acids. The chain's CDR3 is CASRLRELTDEQYF. CDR3 nucleotide sequence: TGTGCCAGCAGGCTCCGGGAGCTAACCGACGAGCAGTACTTC.

This clonotype was counted ten times or more. The rearrangement joins TRBV4-1 to TRBJ1-2; the match to TRBD1 covers 9 bases. Trimming took 3 bases from V and 5 from J; bases not matched to a gene: 10. CDR1 is MGHRA and CDR2 is YSYEKL in the germline V gene. This CDR3 region has 16 residues. The CDR3 spells CASSQTVTGGGYGYTF. The CDR3, as DNA: TGCGCCAGCAGCCAGACCGTTACAGGGGGCGGGTATGGCTACACCTTC.

This clonotype was counted many times. The rearrangement uses TRBV5-1 and TRBJ1-1; 8 bases match TRBD1. V trimming: 4 bases; J trimming: 6 bases; junction bases outside the gene matches: 5. This CDR3 is built from 13 residues. The germline V gene encodes CDR1 SGHRS and CDR2 YFSETQ. CDR3 region: CASSPGQGAEAFF. CDR3 DNA: TGCGCCAGCAGCCCTGGACAGGGTGCTGAAGCTTTCTTT.

This clonotype was found a few times. CDR3 in DNA: TGTGCCACCCGGACAGACTCCTACAATGAGCAGTTCTTC. It encodes CATRTDSYNEQFF. This chain uses TRBV10-3 with TRBJ2-1; perhaps TRBD1 as D (6 bases). This CDR3 is built from 13 residues. Per the germline V gene, CDR1 is ENHRY and CDR2 is SYGVKD. V gave up 10 bases and J gave up 0 bases, with 10 bases separating them.

This clonotype was observed at least ten times. Germline and junction disagree at one end, which may indicate a read error. J is TRBJ2-2 and V is TRBV11-2, with TRBD1 matching 9 bases. The CDR3 is 14 residues long. Germline CDR1 and CDR2: SGHAT and FQNNGV. This chain's CDR3 is CASSLDRGTGELFF. Written as DNA, the CDR3 is TGTGCCAGCAGTTTAGACAGGGGGACCGGGGAGCTGTTTTTT. Using reference TRBV11-2 and TRBJ2-2 for the parts outside the CDR3, the full variable domain is EAGVAQSPRYKIIEKRQSVAFWCNPISGHATLYWYQQILGQGPKLLIQFQNNGVVDDSQLPKDRFSAERLKGVDSTLKIQPAKLEDSAVYLCASSLDRGTGELFFGEGSRLTVL.

The CDR3 region has the DNA TGTGCCAGCAGTTACTCGAAATCCTACGAGCAGTACTTC. Translating gives CASSYSKSYEQYF. J is TRBJ2-7 and V is TRBV6-6; D unresolved. The CDR3 totals 13 residues. Germline V gene sequence: CDR1 MNHNY, CDR2 SVGAGI (reference sequence). V lost 0 bases, J lost 1 base, and 4 bases lay in between.

This clonotype was found a few times. V is TRBV21-1 and J is TRBJ1-3. TRBV21-1 is termed a pseudogene. This CDR3 comprises 15 residues. In nucleotides, the CDR3 is TGTGCCAGCAGCAAGGTCCCAAGCTCTGGAAACACCATATATTTT. This gives the protein CASSKVPSSGNTIYF.

This clonotype was seen many times. The chain is built from TRBV29-1 and TRBJ2-3; D unresolved. CDR3 length: 15 residues. Germline V CDR1 and CDR2: SQVTM, ANQGSEA. Trimming pared 3 bases from V and 1 base from J, leaving 14 bases between. The DNA for the CDR3 is TGCAGCGTTGACGTTCGGGCGCCACGCACAGATACGCAGTATTTT. Its translation is CSVDVRAPRTDTQYF.

This clonotype was seen a handful of times. This rearrangement joins TRBV7-2 to TRBJ2-1; possible D gene TRBD2, 6 bases. The V end was cut by 2 bases, the J end by 0 bases, with 8 bases between. This CDR3 comprises 15 residues. CDR1 SGHTA and CDR2 FQGNSA come from the germline V gene. The chain's CDR3 is CASSLMGGSYNEQFF. CDR3 nucleotides: TGTGCCAGCAGCTTAATGGGGGGCTCCTACAATGAGCAGTTCTTC.

The chain has TRBV4-3 and TRBJ2-1; D is possibly TRBD1 or TRBD2 (5 bases each). Trimming removed 0 bases from V and 7 bases from J, with 13 bases in between. Germline V gives CDR1 LGHNA, CDR2 YSLEER. The CDR3 spans 15 residues. The CDR3 DNA sequence: TGCGCCAGCAGCCAAGATTGGGGGTCCGGTAATGAGCAGTTCTTC. Protein product: CASSQDWGSGNEQFF.

This clonotype was seen at least ten times. The chain links TRBV5-1 to TRBJ2-1; perhaps TRBD1 as D (6 bases). The CDR3 loop spans 12 amino acids. Trimming left V 0 bases short and J 9 bases short, with 7 bases between. The germline V gene encodes CDR1 SGHRS and CDR2 YFSETQ. The CDR3 region is CASSLGDTEQFF. DNA for the CDR3: TGCGCCAGCAGCTTGGGGGACACTGAGCAGTTCTTC. Looking up the rest from reference TRBV5-1 and TRBJ2-1 gives the full variable domain: KAGVTQTPRYLIKTRGQQVTLSCSPISGHRSVSWYQQTPGQGLQFLFEYFSETQRNKGNFPGRFSGRQFSNSRSEMNVSTLELGDSALYLCASSLGDTEQFFGPGTRLTVL.

CDR3 nucleotides: TGCGCCAGCAGCCAGGCTACAGGGGGCCAAGAGACCCAGTACTTC. Protein sequence: CASSQATGGQETQYF. The chain joins TRBV4-3 to TRBJ2-5; 8 nucleotides line up with TRBD1. V dropped 3 bases and J dropped 1; count of bases not matched to a gene: 4. CDR1 is LGHNA and CDR2 is YSLEER in the germline V gene. This CDR3 is 15 amino acids long.